The 13 T cell receptor beta chains given below trace back to one sample, sequenced in a study of CD8+ T cells in alopecia areata. As the sequencing template, cDNA was produced by extracting RNA and reverse transcribing it. Produced via immunoSEQ multiplex PCR; TCRdb's table is partial and in-frame only. This table holds about 130,000 clones, 49% found once. This material consisted of CD8+ T cells sorted from blood, taken at week 0. The receptors were gathered from a human donor with alopecia areata.

The chain uses TRBV27 and TRBJ2-7; D remains ambiguous. The V end was cut by 3 bases, the J end by 6 bases, with 12 bases between. This CDR3 has 13 residues. From germline, CDR1 is MNHEY and CDR2 SMNVEV (reference sequence). The CDR3 region has the DNA TGTGCCAGCAGTTTGCCGAAGGCTGGCGAGCAGTACTTC. The encoded protein is CASSLPKAGEQYF.

This clone was counted only a few times. In DNA, the CDR3 is TGTGCCAGCAGCCAAGATCCCGGGGAGGGACTCTACGAGCAGTACTTC. As protein: CASSQDPGEGLYEQYF. This sequence joins TRBV14 and TRBJ2-7, with 7 bases matching TRBD2. J gave up 3 bases and V 0 bases, and 8 bases lay outside the gene matches. CDR1 and CDR2 from the germline V gene are SGHDN and FVKESK. This CDR3 has 16 amino acids.

This clone was observed a few times. V gene TRBV6-5 combines with J gene TRBJ1-2, with TRBD1 as a possible D gene (5 bases). This CDR3 is 14 amino acids long. Germline CDR1 and CDR2: MNHEY and SVGAGI. Trimming stripped 0 bases from V and 5 bases from J, with 10 bases between. In DNA form, the CDR3 reads TGTGCCAGCAGTTACTCGACAGATCTGTATGGCTACACCTTC. Protein product: CASSYSTDLYGYTF.

This clone was found a few times. This chain links TRBV13 with TRBJ2-7; possibly TRBD2 for D (6 bases). Per the germline V gene, CDR1 is PRHDT and CDR2 is FYEKMQ (reference sequence). Trimming stripped 4 bases from V and 2 bases from J, with 12 bases between. CDR3 length: 14 amino acids. The CDR3 sequence is CASSSGDWAYEQYF. DNA of the CDR3: TGTGCCAGCAGCTCGGGGGACTGGGCCTACGAGCAGTACTTC.

This clone was seen a few times. The chain employs TRBV18 and TRBJ2-3, with 7 bases that match TRBD1. Losses at the gene ends were 2 bases for V and 2 bases for J; bases not matched to a gene: 4. CDR3 size: 15 residues. Germline CDR1 and CDR2: KGHSH and LQKENI. The CDR3 protein is CASSPMTGNTDTQYF. DNA for the CDR3: TGTGCCAGCTCACCAATGACAGGGAACACAGATACGCAGTATTTT.

The table lists this clone with a few counts. CDR3: CASSLDTGLAKNIQYF. The CDR3 bases are TGTGCCAGCAGCTTAGACACGGGGTTGGCCAAAAACATTCAGTACTTC. The chain employs TRBV7-2 and TRBJ2-4; a weak D match, TRBD2 (5 bases). Trimming took off 1 base at V and 1 base at J, with 11 bases between the two ends. The CDR3 has 16 residues. Germline V gene lookup returns CDR1 SGHTA and CDR2 FQGNSA. Drawing the rest from reference TRBV7-2 and TRBJ2-4, the complete variable domain is GAGVSQSPSNKVTEKGKDVELRCDPISGHTALYWYRQSLGQGLEFLIYFQGNSAPDKSGLPSDRFSAERTGGSVSTLTIQRTQQEDSAVYLCASSLDTGLAKNIQYFGAGTRLSVL.

This clone was seen a handful of times. The gene calls are TRBV6-5 and TRBJ2-7; TRBD1 matches 9 bases. Germline V lookup: CDR1 MNHEY, CDR2 SVGAGI. This CDR3 region has 15 residues. With 7 bases clipped from V and 3 bases from J, the junction kept 10 bases outside the gene matches. The CDR3 reads CASTPTGTGFYEQYF. DNA for the CDR3: TGTGCCAGCACCCCCACCGGGACAGGGTTCTACGAGCAGTACTTC.

The J gene is TRBJ2-2, the V gene TRBV13; 9 nucleotides agree with TRBD1. The trim removed 5 bases at V and 3 bases at J, leaving 7 bases unmatched. CDR1 and CDR2 (germline): PRHDT, FYEKMQ (reference sequence). The CDR3 is 16 residues long. CDR3 loop: CASSPRTGDDTGELFF. CDR3 nucleotides: TGTGCCAGCAGCCCCCGGACAGGGGACGACACCGGGGAGCTGTTTTTT.

V and J are TRBV29-1 and TRBJ1-2, with D perhaps matching TRBD1 (5 bases). V gave up 6 bases and J gave up 4 bases, with 12 bases separating them. The CDR3 covers 12 residues. The germline gives CDR1 SQVTM, CDR2 ANQGSEA. Written as DNA, the CDR3 is TGCAGCGTGGGGCAGGGCCTCTATGGCTACACCTTC. It codes for CSVGQGLYGYTF.

The gene calls are TRBV6-5 and TRBJ1-5; 9 bases fit TRBD1. With V trimmed by 6 bases and J by 7 bases, 7 bases remained unmatched. Looked up from germline, CDR1 is MNHEY and CDR2 is SVGAGI. The length of the CDR3 is 14 residues. CDR3 in DNA: TGTGCCAGCAGCCCCGGGACAGGGAGCCAGCCCCAGCATTTT. It codes for CASSPGTGSQPQHF.

The gene calls are TRBV9 and TRBJ2-5, with D perhaps matching TRBD1 (6 bases). The V and J ends lost 0 bases and 0 bases respectively, with 12 bases between them. The CDR3 extends over 16 amino acids. Germline V gene sequence: CDR1 SGDLS, CDR2 YYNGEE. The CDR3 spells CASSVGRGQYQETQYF. The CDR3 nucleotides are TGTGCCAGCAGCGTAGGCAGGGGCCAGTACCAAGAGACCCAGTACTTC.

V usage is TRBV25-1 and J usage is TRBJ1-2; D gene ambiguous. The CDR3 is made up of 11 amino acids. V lost 3 bases and J 8 bases, leaving 7 bases between the germline ends. Germline values: CDR1 MGHDK, CDR2 SYGVNS. The CDR3 is CASSDGPGYTF. CDR3 nucleotides: TGTGCCAGCAGTGACGGACCGGGCTACACCTTC.

The V gene is TRBV25-1, the J gene TRBJ2-2; D gene uncertain. V dropped 5 bases and J dropped 7 bases, with 8 bases sitting between them. This CDR3 has 12 amino acids. Germline CDR1 reads MGHDK; CDR2 reads SYGVNS. CDR3 DNA sequence: TGTGCCAGCAGTACTCTTGGCGGGGAGCTGTTTTTT. Protein product: CASSTLGGELFF.